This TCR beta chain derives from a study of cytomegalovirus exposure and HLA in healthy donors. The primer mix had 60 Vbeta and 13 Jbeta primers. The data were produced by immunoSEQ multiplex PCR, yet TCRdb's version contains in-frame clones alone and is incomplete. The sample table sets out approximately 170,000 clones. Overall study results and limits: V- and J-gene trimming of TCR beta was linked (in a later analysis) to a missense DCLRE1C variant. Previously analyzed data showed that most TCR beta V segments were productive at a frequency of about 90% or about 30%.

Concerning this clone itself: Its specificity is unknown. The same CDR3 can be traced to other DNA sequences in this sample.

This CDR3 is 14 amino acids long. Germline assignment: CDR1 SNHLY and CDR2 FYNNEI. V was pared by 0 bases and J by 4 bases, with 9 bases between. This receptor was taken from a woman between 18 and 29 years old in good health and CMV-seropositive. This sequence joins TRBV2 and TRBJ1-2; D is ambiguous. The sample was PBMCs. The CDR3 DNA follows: TGTGCCAGCAGTGAAGCAGGAGGGCGCTATGGCTACACCTTC. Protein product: CASSEAGGRYGYTF.